Included here is one T cell receptor beta chain sequence, with context. The sample is drawn from a study of blood T cell repertoires in COVID-19. Whole-study context: COVID-19 samples collected from the United States, Italy and Spain covered acute and convalescent phases. T cells, B-cell-depleted T cells, or PBMCs supplied cDNA or gDNA.

Per the authors' pipeline: It was from reference gene primer amplification that nucleated cell counts were estimated. Generated by immunoSEQ multiplex PCR, the TCRdb table keeps only in-frame clones and is missing some. Clone size and the V and J calls come from that table; the DNA yielded D and trimming. Of 100,000 to 150,000 clones in the sample, around 87% were seen once. The sequenced sample consisted of peripheral blood. This TCR was recovered from a woman aged 70-85 years with acute or convalescent COVID-19.

In DNA, the CDR3 is TGTGCCAGCAGCTCCAAATCTAGACCCCAGGACGACTATAGCAATCAGCCCCAGCATTTT. It codes for CASSSKSRPQDDYSNQPQHF. The rearrangement uses TRBV7-8 and TRBJ1-5, with unresolved D. The V gene's germline CDR1 is SGHVS and CDR2 FQNEAQ. Trimming removed 4 bases at V and 0 bases at J, with 25 bases between. This CDR3 has 20 amino acids.